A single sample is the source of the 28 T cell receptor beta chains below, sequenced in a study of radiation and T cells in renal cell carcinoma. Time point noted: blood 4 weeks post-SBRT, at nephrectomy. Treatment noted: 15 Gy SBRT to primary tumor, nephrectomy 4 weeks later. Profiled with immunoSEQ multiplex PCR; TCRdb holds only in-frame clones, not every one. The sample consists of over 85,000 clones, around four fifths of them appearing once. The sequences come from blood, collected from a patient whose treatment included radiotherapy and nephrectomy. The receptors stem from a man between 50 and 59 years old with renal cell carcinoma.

This CDR3 reads CSVEEGLSYEQYF. CDR3 bases: TGCAGCGTTGAAGAAGGGCTCTCCTACGAGCAGTACTTC. The rearrangement uses TRBV29-1 and TRBJ2-7; D unclear. Trimming removed 0 bases from V and 0 bases from J, with 6 bases in between. The CDR3 is 13 residues long. Germline-derived CDR1 and CDR2 are SQVTM and ANQGSEA.

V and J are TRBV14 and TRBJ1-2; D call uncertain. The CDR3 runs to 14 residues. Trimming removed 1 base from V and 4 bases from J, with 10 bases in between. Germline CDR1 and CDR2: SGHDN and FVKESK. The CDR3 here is CASSQGGGLYGYTF. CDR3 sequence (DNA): TGTGCCAGCAGCCAAGGCGGAGGGCTCTATGGCTACACCTTC.

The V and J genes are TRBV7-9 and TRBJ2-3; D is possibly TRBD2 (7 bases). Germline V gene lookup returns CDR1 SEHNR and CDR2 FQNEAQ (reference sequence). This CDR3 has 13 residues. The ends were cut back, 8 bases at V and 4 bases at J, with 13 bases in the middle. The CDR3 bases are TGTGCCAGCGAAGTGGGGGGGCCAGATACGCAGTATTTT. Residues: CASEVGGPDTQYF.

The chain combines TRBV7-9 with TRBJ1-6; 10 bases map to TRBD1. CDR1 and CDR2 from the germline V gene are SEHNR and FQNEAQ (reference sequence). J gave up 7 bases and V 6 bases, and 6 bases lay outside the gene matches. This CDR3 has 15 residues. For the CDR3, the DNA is TGTGCCAGCAGTCTCAGGGACAGGGGAAATTCACCCCTCCACTTT. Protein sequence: CASSLRDRGNSPLHF. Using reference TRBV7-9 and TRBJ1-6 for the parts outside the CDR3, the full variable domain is DTGVSQNPRHKITKRGQNVTFRCDPISEHNRLYWYRQTLGQGPEFLTYFQNEAQLEKSRLLSDRFSAERPKGSFSTLEIQRTEQGDSAMYLCASSLRDRGNSPLHFGNGTRLTVT.

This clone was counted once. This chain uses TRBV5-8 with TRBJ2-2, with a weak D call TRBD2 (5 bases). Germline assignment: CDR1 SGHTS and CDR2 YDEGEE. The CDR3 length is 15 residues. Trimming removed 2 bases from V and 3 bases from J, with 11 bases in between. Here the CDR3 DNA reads TGTGCCAGCAGCTTCGGGGAATGGCACACCGGGGAGCTGTTTTTT. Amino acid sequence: CASSFGEWHTGELFF.

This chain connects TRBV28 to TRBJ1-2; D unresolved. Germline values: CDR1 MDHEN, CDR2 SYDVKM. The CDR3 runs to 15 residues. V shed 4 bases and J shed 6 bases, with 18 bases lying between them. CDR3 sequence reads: CASSSPSRRWDGYTF. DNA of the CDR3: TGTGCCAGCAGTTCTCCCTCGAGGAGGTGGGATGGCTACACCTTC.

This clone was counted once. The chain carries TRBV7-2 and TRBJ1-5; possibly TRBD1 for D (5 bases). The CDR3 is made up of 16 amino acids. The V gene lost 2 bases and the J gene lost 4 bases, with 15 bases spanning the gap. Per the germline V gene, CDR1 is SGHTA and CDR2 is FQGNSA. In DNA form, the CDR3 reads TGTGCCAGCAGCTTAACGTCAACTGGGGCTAATCAGCCCCAGCATTTT. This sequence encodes CASSLTSTGANQPQHF.

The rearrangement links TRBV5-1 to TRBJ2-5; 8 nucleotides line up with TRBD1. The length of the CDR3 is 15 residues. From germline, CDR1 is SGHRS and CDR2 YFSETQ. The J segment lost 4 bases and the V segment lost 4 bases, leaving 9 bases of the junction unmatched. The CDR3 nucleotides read TGCGCCAGCAGCCCCGGTACAGGGGGAGGAGAGACCCAGTACTTC. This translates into CASSPGTGGGETQYF.

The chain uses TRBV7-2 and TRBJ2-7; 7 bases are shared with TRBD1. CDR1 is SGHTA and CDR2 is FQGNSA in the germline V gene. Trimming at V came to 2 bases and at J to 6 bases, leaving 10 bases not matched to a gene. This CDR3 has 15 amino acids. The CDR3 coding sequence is TGTGCCAGCAGCTTATCCTACAGGGGTTCGACCGAGCAGTACTTC. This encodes CASSLSYRGSTEQYF.

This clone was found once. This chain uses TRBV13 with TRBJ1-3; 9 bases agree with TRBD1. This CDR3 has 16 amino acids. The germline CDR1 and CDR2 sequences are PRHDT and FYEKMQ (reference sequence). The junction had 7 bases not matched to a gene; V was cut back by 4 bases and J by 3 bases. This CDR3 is CASSYRTGGYGNTIYF. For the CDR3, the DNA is TGTGCCAGCAGCTATCGCACAGGGGGCTATGGAAACACCATATATTTT.

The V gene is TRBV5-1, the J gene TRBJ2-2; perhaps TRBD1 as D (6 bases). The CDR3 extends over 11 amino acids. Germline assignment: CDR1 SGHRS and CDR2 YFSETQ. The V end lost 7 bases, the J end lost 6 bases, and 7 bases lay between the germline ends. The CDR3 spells CASAGAGELFF. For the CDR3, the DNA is TGCGCCAGCGCAGGGGCCGGGGAGCTGTTTTTT.

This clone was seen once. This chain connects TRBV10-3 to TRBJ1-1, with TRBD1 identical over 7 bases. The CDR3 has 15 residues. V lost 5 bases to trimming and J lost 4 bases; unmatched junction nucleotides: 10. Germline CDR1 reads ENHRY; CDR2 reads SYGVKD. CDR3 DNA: TGTGCCATCAGTCCGACAGGGCCCAGGAGCACTGAAGCTTTCTTT. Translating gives CAISPTGPRSTEAFF.

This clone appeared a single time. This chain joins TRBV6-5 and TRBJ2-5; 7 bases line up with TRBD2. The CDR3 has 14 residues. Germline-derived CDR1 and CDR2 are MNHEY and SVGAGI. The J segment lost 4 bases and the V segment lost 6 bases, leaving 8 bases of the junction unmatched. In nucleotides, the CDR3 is TGTGCCAGCAGGTCGGGACTAATAGGAGAGACCCAGTACTTC. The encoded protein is CASRSGLIGETQYF.

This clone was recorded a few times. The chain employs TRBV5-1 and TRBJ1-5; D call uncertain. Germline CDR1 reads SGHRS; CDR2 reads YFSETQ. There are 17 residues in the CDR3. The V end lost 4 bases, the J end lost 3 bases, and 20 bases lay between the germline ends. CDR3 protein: CASSPGIQAQVNQPQHF. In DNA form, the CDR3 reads TGCGCCAGCAGCCCCGGGATTCAAGCTCAGGTCAATCAGCCCCAGCATTTT.

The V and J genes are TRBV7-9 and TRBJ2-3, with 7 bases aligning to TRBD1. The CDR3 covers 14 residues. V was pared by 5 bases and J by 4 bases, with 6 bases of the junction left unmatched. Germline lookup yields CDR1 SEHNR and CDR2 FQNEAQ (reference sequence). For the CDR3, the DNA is TGTGCCAGCAGCGATCCCACAGGGGCAGATACGCAGTATTTT. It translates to CASSDPTGADTQYF.

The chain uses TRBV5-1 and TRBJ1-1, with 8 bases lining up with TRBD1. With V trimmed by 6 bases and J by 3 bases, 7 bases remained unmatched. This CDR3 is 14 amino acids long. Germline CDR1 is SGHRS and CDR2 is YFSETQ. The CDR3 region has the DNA TGCGCCAGCAAAGTCAGGGGGCCGGACACTGAAGCTTTCTTT. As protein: CASKVRGPDTEAFF. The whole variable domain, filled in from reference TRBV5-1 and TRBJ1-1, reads KAGVTQTPRYLIKTRGQQVTLSCSPISGHRSVSWYQQTPGQGLQFLFEYFSETQRNKGNFPGRFSGRQFSNSRSEMNVSTLELGDSALYLCASKVRGPDTEAFFGQGTRLTVV.

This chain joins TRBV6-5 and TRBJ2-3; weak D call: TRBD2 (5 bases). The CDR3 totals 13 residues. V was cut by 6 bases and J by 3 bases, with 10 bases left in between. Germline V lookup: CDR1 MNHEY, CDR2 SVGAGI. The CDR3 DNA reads TGTGCCAGCAGCAGTACTAGGACAGATACGCAGTATTTT. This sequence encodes CASSSTRTDTQYF.

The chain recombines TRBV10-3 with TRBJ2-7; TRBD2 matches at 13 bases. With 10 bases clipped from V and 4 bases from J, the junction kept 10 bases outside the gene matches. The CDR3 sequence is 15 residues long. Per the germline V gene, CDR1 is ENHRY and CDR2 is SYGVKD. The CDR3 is CATRTSGSEGYEQYF. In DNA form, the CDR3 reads TGTGCCACCCGGACTAGCGGGAGCGAGGGGTACGAGCAGTACTTC.

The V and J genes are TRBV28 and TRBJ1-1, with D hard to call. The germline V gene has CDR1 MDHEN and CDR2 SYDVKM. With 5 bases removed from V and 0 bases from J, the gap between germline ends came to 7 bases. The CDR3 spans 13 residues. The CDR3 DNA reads TGTGCCAGCAGTCTCGGGCTGAACACTGAAGCTTTCTTT. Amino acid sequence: CASSLGLNTEAFF.

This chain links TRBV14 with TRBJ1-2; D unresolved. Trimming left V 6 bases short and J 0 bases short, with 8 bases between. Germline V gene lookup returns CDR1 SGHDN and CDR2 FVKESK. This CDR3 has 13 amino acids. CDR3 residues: CASSPPSNYGYTF. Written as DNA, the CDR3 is TGTGCCAGCAGTCCTCCTTCTAACTATGGCTACACCTTC.

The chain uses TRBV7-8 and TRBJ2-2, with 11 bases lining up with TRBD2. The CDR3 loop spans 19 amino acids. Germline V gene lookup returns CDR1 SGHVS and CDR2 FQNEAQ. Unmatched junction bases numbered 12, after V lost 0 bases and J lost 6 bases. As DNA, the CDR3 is TGTGCCAGCAGCTTAGCGCTCAGACTAGCGGGGAAGAGGGCCGGGGAGCTGTTTTTT. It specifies CASSLALRLAGKRAGELFF. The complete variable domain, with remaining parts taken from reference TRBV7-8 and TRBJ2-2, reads GAGVSQSPRYKVAKRGQDVALRCDPISGHVSLFWYQQALGQGPEFLTYFQNEAQLDKSGLPSDRFFAERPEGSVSTLKIQRTQQEDSAVYLCASSLALRLAGKRAGELFFGEGSRLTVL.

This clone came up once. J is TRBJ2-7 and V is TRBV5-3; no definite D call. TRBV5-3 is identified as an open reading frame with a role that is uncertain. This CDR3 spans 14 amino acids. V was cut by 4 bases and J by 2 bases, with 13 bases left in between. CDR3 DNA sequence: TGTGCCAGAAGCCCCGCGGCGGTAACCTACGAGCAGTACTTC. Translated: CARSPAAVTYEQYF.

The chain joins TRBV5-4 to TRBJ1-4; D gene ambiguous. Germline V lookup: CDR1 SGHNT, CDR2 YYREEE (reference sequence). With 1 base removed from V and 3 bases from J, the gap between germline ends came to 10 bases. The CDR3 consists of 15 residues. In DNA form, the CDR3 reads TGTGCCAGCAGCTTGTCGTCAGGAGCTAATGAAAAACTGTTTTTT. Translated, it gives CASSLSSGANEKLFF.

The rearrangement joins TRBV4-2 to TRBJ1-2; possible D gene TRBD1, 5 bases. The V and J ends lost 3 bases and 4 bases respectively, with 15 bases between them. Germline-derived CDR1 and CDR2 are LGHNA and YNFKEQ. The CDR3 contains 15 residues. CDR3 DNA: TGTGCCAGCAGCCAGATGGGGGATTCGGGCTATGGCTACACCTTC. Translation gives CASSQMGDSGYGYTF.

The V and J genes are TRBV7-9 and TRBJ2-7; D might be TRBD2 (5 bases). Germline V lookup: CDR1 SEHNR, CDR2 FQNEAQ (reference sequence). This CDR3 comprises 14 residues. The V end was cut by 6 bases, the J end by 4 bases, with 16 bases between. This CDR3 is CASSTIIRGYEQYF. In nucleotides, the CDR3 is TGTGCCAGCAGTACTATAATTCGGGGTTACGAGCAGTACTTC.

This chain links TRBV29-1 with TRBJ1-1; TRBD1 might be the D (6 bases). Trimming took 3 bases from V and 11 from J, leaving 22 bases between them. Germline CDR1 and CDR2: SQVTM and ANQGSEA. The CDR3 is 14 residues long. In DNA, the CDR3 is TGCAGCGTTGAGTACGGACAGAGCCTCGGAGGTGCTTTCTTT. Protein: CSVEYGQSLGGAFF.

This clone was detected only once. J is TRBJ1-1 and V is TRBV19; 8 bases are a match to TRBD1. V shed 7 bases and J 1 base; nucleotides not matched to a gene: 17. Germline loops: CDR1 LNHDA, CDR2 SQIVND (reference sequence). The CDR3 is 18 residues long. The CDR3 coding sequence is TGTGCCAGTACCCCAATTCAACAGGGGGTACTGCGGAACACTGAAGCTTTCTTT. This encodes CASTPIQQGVLRNTEAFF.

DNA for the CDR3: TGTGCCAGCAGCCCGGATACCGGACTAGCGGGGACTAATGAGCAGTTCTTC. Translating it yields CASSPDTGLAGTNEQFF. The chain has TRBV7-3 and TRBJ2-1; 12 bases map to TRBD2. V lost 5 bases, J lost 7 bases, and 12 bases stayed unmatched. Looked up from germline, CDR1 is SGHTA and CDR2 is FQGTGA. This CDR3 region has 17 residues. Looking up the rest from reference TRBV7-3 and TRBJ2-1 gives the full variable domain: GAGVSQTPSNKVTEKGKYVELRCDPISGHTALYWYRQSLGQGPEFLIYFQGTGAADDSGLPNDRFFAVRPEGSVSTLKIQRTERGDSAVYLCASSPDTGLAGTNEQFFGPGTRLTVL.